A single T cell receptor (beta chain) is shown here with its context. This record comes from a study of blood T cell repertoires in COVID-19. Study as a whole: There were acute and convalescent COVID-19 samples, and they came from the United States, Italy and Spain. Nucleic acid was either cDNA or gDNA, and it came from T cells, B-cell-depleted T cells, or PBMCs.

Per the original methods: Amplification of reference gene primers provided the estimated nucleated cell counts. Method: immunoSEQ multiplex PCR; TCRdb's copy keeps in-frame clones and lacks some. The V and J calls and clone size are taken from that table; D and trimming were inferred from the DNA. Of about 360,000 clones listed, around nine tenths were seen once; the top ten hold 2.5% to 3.5%. CDR3 length: 15 amino acids. Germline trimming cut 3 bases from V and 13 bases from J; bases unmatched to any gene: 15. Germline-derived CDR1 and CDR2 are SNHLY and FYNNEI. Specimen: peripheral blood. The chain combines TRBV2 with TRBJ2-1; 7 bases agree with TRBD2. This sequence originates from a human donor in a cohort sampled during active COVID-19. The CDR3 bases are TGTGCCAGCAGTGAGGGTTTAGCGGGCCCAAGAAAACAGTTCTTC. The encoded protein is CASSEGLAGPRKQFF.